This T cell receptor (beta chain) was captured in a study of blood T cell repertoires in COVID-19. Study background: Samples of COVID-19 (acute and convalescent) were obtained from the United States, Italy and Spain.

Germline V gene lookup returns CDR1 SGHAT and CDR2 FQNNGV. CDR3 length: 13 residues. After removal of 7 bases from V and 2 bases from J, the junction contained 5 bases not matched to a gene. Only in-frame clones appear in the TCRdb table, and some are missing; sequencing was by immunoSEQ multiplex PCR. The sample carries under 250,000 clones, about 82% recorded once. Sequencing was carried out using PBMCs or T cells enriched from blood (not recorded which). The clonotype originates from a woman aged 45-65 years with acute COVID-19. The chain combines TRBV11-2 with TRBJ2-7; TRBD1 aligns across 7 bases. The CDR3 nucleotides read TGTGCCAGCACCTGGACAGGAGCCTACGAGCAGTACTTC. This encodes CASTWTGAYEQYF.